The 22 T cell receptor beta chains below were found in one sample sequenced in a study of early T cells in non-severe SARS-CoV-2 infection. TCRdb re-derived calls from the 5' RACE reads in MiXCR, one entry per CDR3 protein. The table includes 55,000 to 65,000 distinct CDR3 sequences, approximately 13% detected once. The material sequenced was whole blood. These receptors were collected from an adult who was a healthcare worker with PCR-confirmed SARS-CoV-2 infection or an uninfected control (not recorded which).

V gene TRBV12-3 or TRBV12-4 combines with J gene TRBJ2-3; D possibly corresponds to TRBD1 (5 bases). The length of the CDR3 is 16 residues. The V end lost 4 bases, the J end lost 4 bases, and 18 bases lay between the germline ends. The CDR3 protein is CASSSFLQGSPDTQYF. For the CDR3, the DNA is TGTGCCAGCAGTTCCTTTTTGCAGGGTTCCCCAGATACGCAGTATTTT.

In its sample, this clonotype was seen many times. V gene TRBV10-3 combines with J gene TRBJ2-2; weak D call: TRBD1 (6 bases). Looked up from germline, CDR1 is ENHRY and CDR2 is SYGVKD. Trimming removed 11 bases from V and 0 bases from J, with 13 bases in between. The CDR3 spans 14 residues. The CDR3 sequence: CASKGTSNTGELFF. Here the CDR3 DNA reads TGTGCCTCCAAGGGGACATCGAACACCGGGGAGCTGTTTTTT.

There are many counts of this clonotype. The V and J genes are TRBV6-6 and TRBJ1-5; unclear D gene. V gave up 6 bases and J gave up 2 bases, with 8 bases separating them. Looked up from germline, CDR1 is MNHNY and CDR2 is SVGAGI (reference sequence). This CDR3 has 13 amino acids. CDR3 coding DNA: TGTGCCAGCAGGTGGGAAGGCAATCAGCCCCAGCATTTT. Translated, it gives CASRWEGNQPQHF.

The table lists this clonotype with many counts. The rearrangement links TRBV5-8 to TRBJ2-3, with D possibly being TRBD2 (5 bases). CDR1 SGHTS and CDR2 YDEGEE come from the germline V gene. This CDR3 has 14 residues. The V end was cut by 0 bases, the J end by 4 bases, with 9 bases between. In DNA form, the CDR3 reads TGTGCCAGCAGCTTGGATAGCGCCTCAGATACGCAGTATTTT. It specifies CASSLDSASDTQYF.

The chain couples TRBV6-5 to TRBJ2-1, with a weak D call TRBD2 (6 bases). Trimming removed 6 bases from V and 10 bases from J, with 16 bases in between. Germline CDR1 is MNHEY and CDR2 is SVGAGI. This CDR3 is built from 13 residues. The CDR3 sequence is CASRKTGVREQFF. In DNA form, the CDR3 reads TGTGCCAGCAGAAAGACGGGAGTCAGGGAGCAGTTCTTC.

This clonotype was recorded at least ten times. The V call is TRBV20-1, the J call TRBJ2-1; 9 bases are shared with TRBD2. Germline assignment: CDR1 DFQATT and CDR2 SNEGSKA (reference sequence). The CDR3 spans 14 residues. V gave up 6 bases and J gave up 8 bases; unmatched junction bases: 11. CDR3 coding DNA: TGCAGTGCGGTCTGGTCTAGCGGGATCCATGAGCAGTTCTTC. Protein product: CSAVWSSGIHEQFF.

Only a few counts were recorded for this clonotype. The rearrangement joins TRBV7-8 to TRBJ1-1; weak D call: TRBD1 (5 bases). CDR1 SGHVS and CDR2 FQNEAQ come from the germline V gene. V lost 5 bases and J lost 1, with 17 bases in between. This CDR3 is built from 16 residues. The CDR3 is CASSPLSRASNTEAFF. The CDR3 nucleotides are TGTGCCAGCAGCCCCCTGTCCAGGGCTTCGAACACTGAAGCTTTCTTT.

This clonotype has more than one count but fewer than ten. The CDR3 DNA reads as TGTGCCAGCAGTTTAGTCCCACCAACGGGGAACGAGCAGTACTTC. As protein: CASSLVPPTGNEQYF. V usage is TRBV12-3 or TRBV12-4 and J usage is TRBJ2-7, with a possible D match to TRBD2 (5 bases). With 1 base removed from V and 5 bases from J, the gap between germline ends came to 15 bases. CDR3 length: 15 residues.

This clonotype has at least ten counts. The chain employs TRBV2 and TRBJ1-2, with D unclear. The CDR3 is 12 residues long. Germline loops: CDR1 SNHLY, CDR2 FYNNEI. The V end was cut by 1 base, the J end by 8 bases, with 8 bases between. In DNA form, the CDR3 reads TGTGCCAGCAGTGAAGAGTTGCGGGGCTACACCTTC. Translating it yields CASSEELRGYTF.

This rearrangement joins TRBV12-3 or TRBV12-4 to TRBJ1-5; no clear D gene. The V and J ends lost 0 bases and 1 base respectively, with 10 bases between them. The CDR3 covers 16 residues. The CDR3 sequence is CASSLALPPSNQPQHF. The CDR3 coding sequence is TGTGCCAGCAGTTTAGCCTTGCCCCCCAGCAATCAGCCCCAGCATTTT.

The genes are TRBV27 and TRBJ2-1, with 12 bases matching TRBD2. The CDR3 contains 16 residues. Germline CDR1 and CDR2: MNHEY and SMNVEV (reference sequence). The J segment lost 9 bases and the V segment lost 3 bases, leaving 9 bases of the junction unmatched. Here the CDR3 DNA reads TGTGCCAGCAGTTTCTTTCTAGCGGGAGGGCCTATTGAGCAGTTCTTC. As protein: CASSFFLAGGPIEQFF.

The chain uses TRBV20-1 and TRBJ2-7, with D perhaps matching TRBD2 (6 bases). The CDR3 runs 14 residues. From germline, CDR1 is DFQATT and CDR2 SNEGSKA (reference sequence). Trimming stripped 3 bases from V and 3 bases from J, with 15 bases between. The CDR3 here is CSASSRGANYEQYF. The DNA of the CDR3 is TGCAGTGCTAGTTCGCGGGGAGCAAACTACGAGCAGTACTTC.

The CDR3 protein is CASSPGTGYSYEQYF. The CDR3 region has the DNA TGTGCCAGCAGTCCCGGGACCGGTTACTCCTACGAGCAGTACTTC. The chain links TRBV28 to TRBJ2-7; TRBD1 or TRBD2 may be the D gene (5 bases each). The CDR3 runs 15 residues. The V end lost 5 bases, the J end lost 0 bases, and 14 bases lay between the germline ends. The germline CDR1 and CDR2 sequences are MDHEN and SYDVKM.

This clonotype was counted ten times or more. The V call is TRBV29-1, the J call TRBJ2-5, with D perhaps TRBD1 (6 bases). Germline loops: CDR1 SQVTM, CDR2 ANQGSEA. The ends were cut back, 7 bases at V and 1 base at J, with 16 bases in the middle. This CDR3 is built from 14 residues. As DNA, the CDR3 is TGCAGCGAGAAATCAGGGGTCCGCCAAGAGACCCAGTACTTC. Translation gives CSEKSGVRQETQYF.

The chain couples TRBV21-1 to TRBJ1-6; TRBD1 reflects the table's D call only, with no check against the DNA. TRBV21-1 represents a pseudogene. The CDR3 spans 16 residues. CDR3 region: CASNPGVTSYNSPLHF. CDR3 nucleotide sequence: TGTGCCAGCAACCCAGGGGTCACCTCCTATAATTCACCCCTCCACTTT.

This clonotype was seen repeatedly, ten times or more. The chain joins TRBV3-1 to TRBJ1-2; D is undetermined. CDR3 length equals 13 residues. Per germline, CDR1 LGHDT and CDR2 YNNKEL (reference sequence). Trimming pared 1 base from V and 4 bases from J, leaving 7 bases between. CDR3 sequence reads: CASSQVTAYGYTF. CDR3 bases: TGTGCCAGCAGCCAAGTAACCGCCTATGGCTACACCTTC.

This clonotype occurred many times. This chain's CDR3 is CSVVTSGPYEQYF. The CDR3 region has the DNA TGCAGCGTTGTGACTAGCGGCCCCTACGAGCAGTACTTC. The chain recombines TRBV29-1 with TRBJ2-7, with 9 bases lining up with TRBD2. Trimming took 4 bases from V and 2 from J; bases not matched to a gene: 3. CDR1 SQVTM and CDR2 ANQGSEA come from the germline V gene. The CDR3 extends over 13 amino acids.

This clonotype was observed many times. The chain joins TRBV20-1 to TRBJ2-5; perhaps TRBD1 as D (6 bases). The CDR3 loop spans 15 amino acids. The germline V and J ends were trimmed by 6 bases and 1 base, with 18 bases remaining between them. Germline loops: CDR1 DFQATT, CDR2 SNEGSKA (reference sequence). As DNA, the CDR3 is TGCAGTGCAAAGAACAGGGCGATCTCCCAAGAGACCCAGTACTTC. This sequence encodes CSAKNRAISQETQYF.

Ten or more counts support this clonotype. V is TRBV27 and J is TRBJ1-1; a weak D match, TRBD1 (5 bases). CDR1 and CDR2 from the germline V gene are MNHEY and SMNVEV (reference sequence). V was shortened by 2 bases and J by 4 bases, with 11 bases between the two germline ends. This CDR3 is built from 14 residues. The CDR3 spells CASSLKGYGTEAFF. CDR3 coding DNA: TGTGCCAGCAGTTTAAAGGGGTATGGCACTGAAGCTTTCTTT.

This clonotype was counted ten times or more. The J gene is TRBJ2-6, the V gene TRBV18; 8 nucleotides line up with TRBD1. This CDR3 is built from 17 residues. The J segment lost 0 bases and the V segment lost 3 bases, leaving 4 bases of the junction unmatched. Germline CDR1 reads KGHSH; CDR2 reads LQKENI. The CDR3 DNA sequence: TGTGCCAGCTCACCTGGACAGGGATTCTCTGGGGCCAACGTCCTGACTTTC. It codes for CASSPGQGFSGANVLTF.

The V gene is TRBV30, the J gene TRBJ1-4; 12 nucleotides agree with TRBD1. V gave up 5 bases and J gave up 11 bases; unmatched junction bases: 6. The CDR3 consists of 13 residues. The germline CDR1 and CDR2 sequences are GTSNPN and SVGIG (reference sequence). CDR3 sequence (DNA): TGTGCCTGGGGGGACAGGGGGCGGCGGAAACTGTTTTTT. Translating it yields CAWGDRGRRKLFF. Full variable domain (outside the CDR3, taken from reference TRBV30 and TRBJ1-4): SQTIHQWPATLVQPVGSPLSLECTVEGTSNPNLYWYRQAAGRGLQLLFYSVGIGQISSEVPQNLSASRPQDRQFILSSKKLLLSDSGFYLCAWGDRGRRKLFFGSGTQLSVL.

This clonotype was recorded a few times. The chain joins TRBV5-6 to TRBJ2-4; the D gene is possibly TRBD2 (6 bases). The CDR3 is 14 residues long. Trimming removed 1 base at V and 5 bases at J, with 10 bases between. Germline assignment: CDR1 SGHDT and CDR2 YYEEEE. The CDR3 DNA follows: TGTGCCAGCAGCTTGTCAGGGACTCAAAACATTCAGTACTTC. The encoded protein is CASSLSGTQNIQYF.